A selection of T cell receptor beta chains follows, all from one sample in a study of T cells in Graves' hyperthyroidism and ophthalmopathy. TCRdb called the multiplex PCR reads again in MiXCR, with one record for every CDR3 protein. The sample has 250,000 or so distinct CDR3 sequences; roughly 14% are singletons. Sequencing used blood. Receptor source: a middle-aged woman with Graves' hyperthyroidism that later progressed to Graves' ophthalmopathy. The CDR3 runs from the conserved cysteine through the conserved F or W. A D gene is named only where the DNA matches it firmly. Size is omitted from some rows. Given values are once, few, many or a class for expanded clones.

d_gene: .; j_gene: TRBJ2-3; len: 17; abundance: many; v_gene: TRBV6-1; CDR3aa: CASQKFERATSTDTQYF; CDR3nt: TGTGCCAGCCAGAAGTTTGAGCGGGCGACTAGCACAGATACGCAGTATTTT
d_gene: .; j_gene: TRBJ2-7; len: 16; abundance: .; v_gene: TRBV5-1; CDR3aa: CASSLGPRAAAYEQYF; CDR3nt: TGCGCCAGCAGCTTGGGCCCCAGGGCGGCAGCCTACGAGCAGTACTTC
d_gene: TRBD2; j_gene: TRBJ2-1; len: 18; abundance: many; v_gene: TRBV4-1; CDR3aa: CASSQVGLAAMSYNEQFF; CDR3nt: TGCGCCAGCAGCCAAGTGGGACTAGCGGCCATGAGCTACAATGAGCAGTTCTTC
d_gene: .; j_gene: TRBJ2-7; len: 13; abundance: many; v_gene: TRBV18; CDR3aa: CASSPGQPGEQYF; CDR3nt: TGTGCCAGCTCACCTGGACAGCCGGGAGAGCAGTACTTC
d_gene: .; j_gene: TRBJ1-3; len: 14; abundance: many; v_gene: TRBV11-2; CDR3aa: CASSSVSSGNTIYF; CDR3nt: TGTGCCAGCAGTTCAGTGAGCTCTGGAAACACCATATATTTT
d_gene: .; j_gene: TRBJ2-7; len: 13; abundance: many; v_gene: TRBV28; CDR3aa: CASSLVGTYEQYF; CDR3nt: TGTGCCAGCAGTTTGGTCGGAACCTACGAGCAGTACTTC
d_gene: .; j_gene: TRBJ1-4; len: 14; abundance: .; v_gene: TRBV29-1; CDR3aa: CSVETQQAGEKLFF; CDR3nt: TGCAGCGTTGAAACACAGCAAGCCGGCGAAAAACTGTTTTTT
d_gene: TRBD2; j_gene: TRBJ2-2; len: 17; abundance: .; v_gene: TRBV7-9; CDR3aa: CASSLGLAGANTGELFF; CDR3nt: TGTGCCAGCAGCCTTGGACTAGCGGGAGCGAACACCGGGGAGCTGTTTTTT
d_gene: .; j_gene: TRBJ1-1; len: 14; abundance: many; v_gene: TRBV20-1; CDR3aa: CSARKPGSNTEAFF; CDR3nt: TGCAGTGCTAGAAAACCGGGGTCGAACACTGAAGCTTTCTTT
d_gene: TRBD2; j_gene: TRBJ2-7; len: 15; abundance: few; v_gene: TRBV6-1; CDR3aa: CASRIGTSGGYEQYF; CDR3nt: TGTGCCAGCAGAATCGGGACTAGCGGAGGCTACGAGCAGTACTTC
d_gene: TRBD1; j_gene: TRBJ2-1; len: 16; abundance: many; v_gene: TRBV5-5; CDR3aa: CASSLFPGQGFNEQFF; CDR3nt: TGTGCCAGCAGCTTGTTCCCGGGACAGGGATTCAATGAGCAGTTCTTC
d_gene: .; j_gene: TRBJ1-2; len: 14; abundance: few; v_gene: TRBV6-5; CDR3aa: CASSYSQEPYGYTF; CDR3nt: TGTGCCAGCAGTTACTCGCAGGAACCCTATGGCTACACCTTC
d_gene: .; j_gene: TRBJ2-7; len: 12; abundance: many; v_gene: TRBV9; CDR3aa: CASGADSYEQYF; CDR3nt: TGTGCCAGCGGGGCAGACTCCTACGAGCAGTACTTC
d_gene: .; j_gene: TRBJ1-3; len: 12; abundance: once; v_gene: TRBV20-1; CDR3aa: CSARGTLNTIYF; CDR3nt: TGCAGTGCTAGAGGGACCTTAAACACCATATATTTT
d_gene: .; j_gene: TRBJ1-1; len: 14; abundance: many; v_gene: TRBV3-1; CDR3aa: CASSQGGWATEAFF; CDR3nt: TGTGCCAGCAGCCAGGGCGGATGGGCAACTGAAGCTTTCTTT
d_gene: .; j_gene: TRBJ1-1; len: 12; abundance: .; v_gene: TRBV20-1; CDR3aa: CSARAGNPEAFF; CDR3nt: TGCAGTGCTAGGGCAGGGAATCCTGAAGCTTTCTTT
d_gene: .; j_gene: TRBJ2-1; len: 15; abundance: many; v_gene: TRBV28; CDR3aa: CASSPGGSSYNEQFF; CDR3nt: TGTGCCAGCAGCCCTGGTGGCAGCTCCTACAATGAGCAGTTCTTC
d_gene: TRBD2; j_gene: TRBJ2-7; len: 13; abundance: many; v_gene: TRBV11-2; CDR3aa: CASSSLREAEQYF; CDR3nt: TGTGCCAGCAGCTCTCTCCGGGAGGCCGAGCAGTACTTC
d_gene: .; j_gene: TRBJ1-5; len: 16; abundance: many; v_gene: TRBV6-7; CDR3aa: CASSYSAGTSNQPQHF; CDR3nt: TGTGCCAGCAGTTACTCGGCAGGGACTAGCAATCAGCCCCAGCATTTT
d_gene: TRBD2; j_gene: TRBJ2-5; len: 14; abundance: many; v_gene: TRBV20-1; CDR3aa: CSASLSGSGETQYF; CDR3nt: TGCAGTGCTAGCCTTAGCGGGAGTGGGGAGACCCAGTACTTC
d_gene: .; j_gene: TRBJ2-7; len: 13; abundance: many; v_gene: TRBV28; CDR3aa: CASSNPGPREQYF; CDR3nt: TGTGCCAGCAGTAACCCGGGGCCCAGGGAGCAGTACTTC
d_gene: TRBD2; j_gene: TRBJ2-3; len: 15; abundance: .; v_gene: TRBV5-1; CDR3aa: CASSLDGTKTDTQYF; CDR3nt: TGCGCCAGCAGCTTGGACGGGACTAAAACAGATACGCAGTATTTT
d_gene: .; j_gene: TRBJ2-2; len: 14; abundance: many; v_gene: TRBV6-1; CDR3aa: CASSELGATGELFF; CDR3nt: TGTGCCAGCAGTGAGTTGGGGGCAACAGGGGAGCTGTTTTTT
d_gene: TRBD2; j_gene: TRBJ2-5; len: 16; abundance: .; v_gene: TRBV11-2; CDR3aa: CASSSRTSGRLETQYF; CDR3nt: TGTGCCAGCAGCTCCCGGACTAGCGGGAGGTTAGAGACCCAGTACTTC
d_gene: .; j_gene: TRBJ2-1; len: 11; abundance: .; v_gene: TRBV7-6; CDR3aa: CASSNSGEQFF; CDR3nt: TGTGCCAGCAGCAATTCAGGGGAGCAGTTCTTC
d_gene: .; j_gene: TRBJ2-1; len: 13; abundance: many; v_gene: TRBV10-3; CDR3aa: CAITGGPYNEQFF; CDR3nt: TGTGCCATCACTGGCGGTCCCTACAATGAGCAGTTCTTC
d_gene: TRBD1; j_gene: TRBJ2-1; len: 20; abundance: many; v_gene: TRBV5-1; CDR3aa: CASSLPDRGIYRQSYNEQFF; CDR3nt: TGCGCCAGCAGCTTGCCTGACAGGGGAATATACCGACAGTCCTACAATGAGCAGTTCTTC
d_gene: .; j_gene: TRBJ2-5; len: 14; abundance: many; v_gene: TRBV6-1; CDR3aa: CASNRLAYQETQYF; CDR3nt: TGTGCCAGCAACCGGCTAGCCTACCAAGAGACCCAGTACTTC
d_gene: .; j_gene: TRBJ1-1; len: 13; abundance: many; v_gene: TRBV12-3/TRBV12-4; CDR3aa: CASQVRVNTEAFF; CDR3nt: TGTGCCAGCCAGGTCAGAGTGAACACTGAAGCTTTCTTT
d_gene: .; j_gene: TRBJ2-5; len: 14; abundance: many; v_gene: TRBV18; CDR3aa: CASSPTYGEETQYF; CDR3nt: TGTGCCAGCTCACCAACGTACGGAGAAGAGACCCAGTACTTC
d_gene: TRBD2; j_gene: TRBJ2-1; len: 16; abundance: many; v_gene: TRBV5-6; CDR3aa: CASSFSGRAEGNEQFF; CDR3nt: TGTGCCAGCAGCTTTAGCGGGAGGGCCGAGGGAAATGAGCAGTTCTTC
d_gene: .; j_gene: TRBJ1-4; len: 17; abundance: many; v_gene: TRBV7-6; CDR3aa: CASSLGQRAITNEKLFF; CDR3nt: TGTGCCAGCAGCTTAGGACAGAGGGCTATAACTAATGAAAAACTGTTTTTT
d_gene: TRBD1; j_gene: TRBJ1-1; len: 16; abundance: many; v_gene: TRBV25-1; CDR3aa: CASSETRQGSYTEAFF; CDR3nt: TGTGCCAGCAGTGAAACCCGACAGGGATCGTACACTGAAGCTTTCTTT